The next 29 T cell receptor beta chains were all read from a single sample in a study of spatial heterogeneity in lung cancer. TCRdb redid the calling of the 5' RACE reads with MiXCR, one entry per CDR3 protein. Among 35,000 to 45,000 distinct CDR3 sequences listed, 6% to 9.5% were seen once. Indicated time point: blood at routine non-recurrence follow-up after resection. Source: PBMCs, taken at follow-up. These receptors came from a male donor with early-stage non-small cell lung cancer.

The table lists this clonotype with many counts. V usage is TRBV12-3 or TRBV12-4 and J usage is TRBJ2-2, with 8 bases matching TRBD1. The CDR3 totals 16 residues. Unmatched junction bases numbered 10, after V lost 3 bases and J lost 7 bases. The CDR3 loop reads CASSFIVGQALGELFF. CDR3 in DNA: TGTGCCAGCAGTTTTATTGTGGGACAGGCCCTCGGGGAGCTGTTTTTT.

This clonotype is labeled as medium-sized. The chain carries TRBV6-5 and TRBJ1-4; tentative D call: TRBD1 (5 bases). Deletions cut 7 bases from V and 8 bases from J, with 23 bases between. CDR1 and CDR2 from the germline V gene are MNHEY and SVGAGI. This CDR3 has 16 amino acids. The chain's CDR3 is CASTDSYGTVREKLFF. CDR3 coding DNA: TGTGCCAGCACTGATAGCTACGGGACGGTGAGGGAAAAACTGTTTTTT.

This clonotype was observed at least ten times. V is TRBV12-3 or TRBV12-4 and J is TRBJ1-5, with 12 bases that match TRBD1. The CDR3 spans 15 residues. V shed 3 bases, J shed 6 bases, and the junction held 3 bases outside the gene matches. CDR3 in DNA: TGTGCCAGCAGTTTTGGGACAGGGGGCCCTCAGCCCCAGCATTTT. It encodes CASSFGTGGPQPQHF.

This clonotype was counted ten times or more. The chain recombines TRBV30 with TRBJ2-5; TRBD1 agrees at 8 bases. The germline gives CDR1 GTSNPN, CDR2 SVGIG (reference sequence). J gave up 4 bases and V 6 bases, and 4 bases lay outside the gene matches. The CDR3 has 12 residues. DNA for the CDR3: TGTGCCTGCCAGGGGGCTGGAGAGACCCAGTACTTC. As protein: CACQGAGETQYF.

The table lists this clonotype with many counts. The chain is built from TRBV19 and TRBJ2-6; D is perhaps TRBD1 or TRBD2 (6 bases each). Trimming pared 1 base from V and 0 bases from J, leaving 13 bases between. The germline CDR1 and CDR2 sequences are LNHDA and SQIVND (reference sequence). The CDR3 extends over 18 amino acids. CDR3 DNA: TGTGCCAGTAGTATAGGGGGGGCCTTGAGCTCTGGGGCCAACGTCCTGACTTTC. It codes for CASSIGGALSSGANVLTF.

The sample holds many counts of this clonotype. V and J are TRBV18 and TRBJ1-2; tentatively, D is TRBD1 (5 bases). The germline gives CDR1 KGHSH, CDR2 LQKENI. The CDR3 runs 14 residues. Trimming took 0 bases from V and 0 from J, leaving 5 bases between them. The CDR3 protein is CASSPPGANYGYTF. CDR3 sequence (DNA): TGTGCCAGCTCACCACCGGGGGCTAACTATGGCTACACCTTC. The whole variable domain, filled in from reference TRBV18 and TRBJ1-2, reads NAGVMQNPRHLVRRRGQEARLRCSPMKGHSHVYWYRQLPEEGLKFMVYLQKENIIDESGMPKERFSAEFPKEGPSILRIQQVVRGDSAAYFCASSPPGANYGYTFGSGTRLTVV.

This clonotype was found many times. The chain employs TRBV30 and TRBJ1-1; possible D gene TRBD1, 6 bases. The V end lost 1 base, the J end lost 8 bases, and 14 bases lay between the germline ends. This CDR3 region has 13 residues. In germline, CDR1 is GTSNPN, CDR2 SVGIG (reference sequence). DNA for the CDR3: TGTGCCTGGAGTGCTACCGGGGGCCGGGAAGCTTTCTTT. This sequence encodes CAWSATGGREAFF.

The gene calls are TRBV5-6 and TRBJ2-7; D is unresolved. The CDR3 contains 11 residues. V was shortened by 4 bases and J by 5 bases, with 7 bases between the two germline ends. Germline CDR1 is SGHDT and CDR2 is YYEEEE. CDR3 amino acids: CASSLNHEQYF. The DNA for the CDR3 is TGTGCCAGCAGCCTGAACCACGAGCAGTACTTC.

This clonotype was picked up many times. The CDR3 nucleotides read TGCGCCAGCAAACATGGGACAGGGCGGAACACCGGGGAGCTGTTTTTT. Amino acid sequence: CASKHGTGRNTGELFF. J is TRBJ2-2 and V is TRBV5-1, with 9 bases aligning to TRBD1. CDR3 length equals 16 residues. V lost 6 bases and J lost 1; bases outside the gene matches: 7. Germline CDR1 SGHRS, CDR2 YFSETQ.

This clonotype was seen repeatedly, ten times or more. The V call is TRBV3-1, the J call TRBJ1-1, with D possibly being TRBD1 (5 bases). Between the trimmed V and J ends, which lost 4 bases and 8 bases, there was a span of 11 bases. Per germline, CDR1 LGHDT and CDR2 YNNKEL (reference sequence). The CDR3 consists of 12 residues. The CDR3 nucleotides are TGTGCCAGCAGCCCCCGACAGAGCGAAGCTTTCTTT. Its protein product is CASSPRQSEAFF.

The V call is TRBV9, the J call TRBJ2-1, with a tentative D call TRBD1 (5 bases). Trimming cost V 4 bases and J 2 bases, with 13 bases left between them. Looked up from germline, CDR1 is SGDLS and CDR2 is YYNGEE. This CDR3 region has 15 residues. CDR3 sequence: CASSPNPTAYNEQFF. The CDR3 DNA reads as TGTGCCAGCAGCCCGAACCCGACAGCCTACAATGAGCAGTTCTTC. The entire variable domain, with the rest obtained from reference TRBV9 and TRBJ2-1, is as follows: DSGVTQTPKHLITATGQRVTLRCSPRSGDLSVYWYQQSLDQGLQFLIQYYNGEERAKGNILERFSAQQFPDLHSELNLSSLELGDSALYFCASSPNPTAYNEQFFGPGTRLTVL.

This clonotype came up many times. This rearrangement joins TRBV6-6 to TRBJ2-7; D gene uncertain. Germline V lookup: CDR1 MNHNY, CDR2 SVGAGI (reference sequence). The V gene lost 6 bases and the J gene lost 2 bases, with 14 bases spanning the gap. The CDR3 loop spans 14 amino acids. CDR3 in amino acids: CASRPVEKTYEQYF. The CDR3 DNA reads as TGTGCCAGCAGGCCGGTGGAAAAAACCTACGAGCAGTACTTC.

The genes are TRBV7-2 and TRBJ1-5, with D unresolved. There are 12 residues in the CDR3. V was cut by 2 bases and J by 7 bases, with 6 bases left in between. The germline V gene encodes CDR1 SGHTA and CDR2 FQGNSA. The CDR3: CASSLNRQPQHF. The CDR3 DNA follows: TGTGCCAGCAGCTTAAATCGGCAGCCCCAGCATTTT.

At least ten counts were recorded for this clonotype. V usage is TRBV20-1 and J usage is TRBJ2-7, with 12 bases aligning to TRBD1. The germline V gene encodes CDR1 DFQATT and CDR2 SNEGSKA (reference sequence). The ends lost 5 bases at V and 6 bases at J; junction bases unmatched: 8. CDR3 length: 14 amino acids. CDR3 coding DNA: TGCAGTGCTTTAAGAGGGACAGGGGGCGTCGAGCAGTACTTC. The encoded protein is CSALRGTGGVEQYF.

This clonotype came up many times. This rearrangement joins TRBV7-9 to TRBJ1-1; no reliable D call. Germline V gives CDR1 SEHNR, CDR2 FQNEAQ (reference sequence). This CDR3 is built from 12 residues. V lost 11 bases, J lost 1 base, and 11 bases lay in between. The CDR3 DNA follows: TGTGCCTCCCAGAAGGGGAACACTGAAGCTTTCTTT. Translating gives CASQKGNTEAFF. Looking up the rest from reference TRBV7-9 and TRBJ1-1 gives the full variable domain: DTGVSQNPRHKITKRGQNVTFRCDPISEHNRLYWYRQTLGQGPEFLTYFQNEAQLEKSRLLSDRFSAERPKGSFSTLEIQRTEQGDSAMYLCASQKGNTEAFFGQGTRLTVV.

In this sample, this clonotype turned up many times. This sequence joins TRBV7-8 and TRBJ2-7, with D unresolved. V lost 1 base and J lost 2, with 12 bases in between. CDR3 size: 15 residues. In germline, CDR1 is SGHVS, CDR2 FQNEAQ. The CDR3 bases are TGTGCCAGCAGCTTAGGCCGGAACCCTACCTACGAGCAGTACTTC. Translation: CASSLGRNPTYEQYF.

This clonotype was picked up many times. The chain has TRBV6-1 and TRBJ1-6; 9 positions match TRBD1. The V and J ends lost 5 bases and 7 bases, in that order; junction bases with no gene match: 3. The CDR3 extends over 14 amino acids. The germline V gene encodes CDR1 MNHNS and CDR2 SASEGT. CDR3 DNA sequence: TGTGCCAGCAGTTGGGACAGGGACAATTCACCCCTCCACTTT. This codes for CASSWDRDNSPLHF.

The rearrangement links TRBV3-1 to TRBJ1-2, with 10 bases matching TRBD1. Germline-derived CDR1 and CDR2 are LGHDT and YNNKEL (reference sequence). The length of the CDR3 is 16 residues. V shed 0 bases and J 8 bases; nucleotides not matched to a gene: 9. The CDR3 DNA is TGTGCCAGCAGCCAAGACCGGGACAGGGGAGCTAGGGGCTACACCTTC. It codes for CASSQDRDRGARGYTF.

This clonotype was seen ten or more times. The chain has TRBV12-3 or TRBV12-4 and TRBJ2-1; unclear D gene. This CDR3 has 15 amino acids. V was trimmed by 6 bases and J by 2 bases, leaving 14 bases between them. The CDR3 nucleotides are TGTGCCAGCAGCAACCTAGGGCGGACCTACAATGAGCAGTTCTTC. It yields the protein CASSNLGRTYNEQFF.

This clonotype has just a few counts. V and J are TRBV5-5 and TRBJ1-3; no reliable D call. The CDR3 has 14 amino acids. From germline, CDR1 is SGHKS and CDR2 YYEKEE (reference sequence). Trimming left V 1 base short and J 0 bases short, with 5 bases between. The CDR3 coding sequence is TGTGCCAGCAGCTTGCAGAGCTCTGGAAACACCATATATTTT. Protein sequence: CASSLQSSGNTIYF.

The sample holds many counts of this clonotype. The chain joins TRBV7-6 to TRBJ2-5; perhaps TRBD2 as D (5 bases). Trimming took 1 base from V and 6 from J, leaving 12 bases between them. CDR3 length equals 14 residues. Germline assignment: CDR1 SGHVS and CDR2 FNYEAQ. CDR3 sequence reads: CASSLGSGIKTQYF. CDR3 nucleotides: TGTGCCAGCAGCTTAGGATCCGGGATAAAGACCCAGTACTTC.

This clonotype was found many times. The gene calls are TRBV6-5 and TRBJ2-1; D call uncertain. Trimming cost V 0 bases and J 7 bases, with 13 bases left between them. The CDR3 length is 15 residues. The germline V gene encodes CDR1 MNHEY and CDR2 SVGAGI. In nucleotides, the CDR3 is TGTGCCAGCAGTTACTCCCTCCCCGCCGAAAATGAGCAGTTCTTC. This sequence encodes CASSYSLPAENEQFF.

As for this clonotype: At one boundary the junction diverges from the germline segment, which might be a read error. The chain joins TRBV5-1 to TRBJ2-7; D might be TRBD1 or TRBD2, each matching 6 bases. CDR3 length: 14 amino acids. Germline assignment: CDR1 SGHRS and CDR2 YFSETQ. The DNA of the CDR3 is TGCGCCAGCAGAATTGCCACAGGGAGGAGCGAGGAGTACTTC. Protein sequence: CASRIATGRSEEYF.

Ten or more counts support this clonotype. An end of the junction does not agree with germline; a read error may underlie this. The chain employs TRBV7-7 and TRBJ1-2; D uncertain. Germline CDR1 SSHAT, CDR2 FNYEAQ (reference sequence). This CDR3 has 17 residues. This chain's CDR3 is CASSRKGLTHSHYGYTF. CDR3 DNA: TGTGCTAGCAGCCGAAAGGGCCTTACCCACTCTCATTATGGCTACACCTTC. The complete variable domain, with remaining parts taken from reference TRBV7-7 and TRBJ1-2, reads GAGVSQSPRYKVTKRGQDVTLRCDPISSHATLYWYQQALGQGPEFLTYFNYEAQPDKSGLPSDRFSAERPEGSISTLTIQRTEQRDSAMYRCASSRKGLTHSHYGYTFGSGTRLTVV.

In its sample, this clonotype ranks as medium-sized. The rearrangement links TRBV6-5 to TRBJ2-3, with 7 bases fitting TRBD2. The CDR3 contains 14 residues. In germline, CDR1 is MNHEY, CDR2 SVGAGI. J lost 1 base, V lost 6 bases, and 4 bases had no gene match. The CDR3 DNA reads TGTGCCAGCAGCTTCGCGGGGGGCACAGATACGCAGTATTTT. Translated, it gives CASSFAGGTDTQYF.

Ten or more counts support this clonotype. The CDR3 here is CASSQEVGGEQYF. The DNA for the CDR3 is TGTGCCAGTAGTCAAGAAGTGGGCGGCGAGCAGTACTTC. The chain is built from TRBV19 and TRBJ2-7; D is uncertain. Trimming left V 5 bases short and J 6 bases short, with 14 bases between. This CDR3 contains 13 residues. CDR1 is LNHDA, CDR2 SQIVND, per germline (reference sequence).

This clonotype showed up just once. Since a much larger clone is just one base distant, this may be a read error. The chain recombines TRBV5-1 with TRBJ1-1; D ambiguous. Germline values: CDR1 SGHRS, CDR2 YFSETQ. This CDR3 is built from 12 residues. The CDR3 DNA reads as TGCACCAGCAGCGTGGCGAACACTGAAGCTTTCTTT. Translation: CTSSVANTEAFF.

In its sample, this clonotype was seen a few times. The V gene is TRBV29-1, the J gene TRBJ2-5; D gene ambiguous. This CDR3 has 13 amino acids. Trimming pared 5 bases from V and 2 bases from J, leaving 12 bases between. Germline V gene sequence: CDR1 SQVTM, CDR2 ANQGSEA. CDR3 sequence reads: CSVPPRFQETQYF. The CDR3 nucleotides read TGCAGCGTTCCCCCGAGATTTCAAGAGACCCAGTACTTC. The full variable domain, in which reference TRBV29-1 and TRBJ2-5 provide the parts outside the CDR3, is SAVISQKPSRDICQRGTSLTIQCQVDSQVTMMFWYRQQPGQSLTLIATANQGSEATYESGFVIDKFPISRPNLTFSTLTVSNMSPEDSSIYLCSVPPRFQETQYFGPGTRLLVL.

This clonotype was found a few times. This chain uses TRBV5-1 with TRBJ2-6; D unresolved. CDR3 length equals 17 residues. Germline V gives CDR1 SGHRS, CDR2 YFSETQ. V lost 2 bases and J lost 0, with 12 bases in between. CDR3 protein: CASSFIDDSSGANVLTF. CDR3 coding DNA: TGCGCCAGCAGCTTTATCGATGATAGCTCTGGGGCCAACGTCCTGACTTTC.